The source of this T cell receptor (beta chain) is a study of T cell responses to AZD1222 COVID-19 vaccine. Clones were read by immunoSEQ multiplex PCR, and TCRdb kept only the in-frame ones, dropping some. This sample yields some 200,000 clones, of which around 92% are seen a single time; more than 9% belongs to the top ten. Trimming stripped 0 bases from V and 3 bases from J, with 12 bases between. CDR1 and CDR2 from the germline V gene are MGHRA and YSYEKL. This CDR3 region has 15 residues. This TCR was sampled from an adult in good health. The sequences come from peripheral blood, collected on day 0 of AZD1222 vaccination. The chain recombines TRBV4-1 with TRBJ2-7; tentatively, D is TRBD2 (5 bases). The CDR3 region has the DNA TGCGCCAGCAGCCAAGAAGGGAGAGAAGGCTACGAGCAGTACTTC. Translated, it gives CASSQEGREGYEQYF.